Shown below are 4 T cell receptor beta chains from a single sample sequenced in a study of T cell responses to AZD1222 COVID-19 vaccine. Clones were sequenced by immunoSEQ multiplex PCR, and TCRdb holds only the in-frame ones, with some missing. The repertoire holds more than 95,000 clones, with about 85% as singletons. The sequenced sample was peripheral blood, obtained on day 0 of AZD1222 vaccination. The receptor set was obtained from an adult in good health.

J is TRBJ1-5 and V is TRBV7-9; D gene unclear. The V end was cut by 2 bases, the J end by 0 bases, with 11 bases between. The CDR3 contains 16 residues. Germline values: CDR1 SEHNR, CDR2 FQNEAQ (reference sequence). The CDR3 loop reads CASSLFAGNSNQPQHF. The CDR3 DNA sequence: TGTGCCAGCAGCTTATTCGCAGGAAATAGCAATCAGCCCCAGCATTTT.

The chain employs TRBV9 and TRBJ2-3; 16 bases fit TRBD2. Losses at the gene ends were 3 bases for V and 5 bases for J; bases not matched to a gene: 6. Germline assignment: CDR1 SGDLS and CDR2 YYNGEE. This CDR3 has 17 residues. The CDR3 spells CASSAGTSGGAGDTQYF. CDR3 sequence (DNA): TGTGCCAGCAGCGCGGGGACTAGCGGGGGGGCCGGAGATACGCAGTATTTT.

J is TRBJ2-5 and V is TRBV5-4; perhaps D is TRBD1 or TRBD2 (6 bases each). The CDR3 has 14 residues. Germline V gives CDR1 SGHNT, CDR2 YYREEE (reference sequence). Trimming shortened V by 1 base and J by 4 bases, and 11 bases separated the two germline ends. Here the CDR3 reads CASSLSKGGETQYF. As DNA, the CDR3 is TGTGCCAGCAGCTTGAGTAAGGGGGGAGAGACCCAGTACTTC.

V and J are TRBV29-1 and TRBJ2-1, with TRBD1 as a possible D gene (6 bases). The V end lost 2 bases, the J end lost 2 bases, and 7 bases lay between the germline ends. The CDR3 covers 13 residues. CDR1 SQVTM and CDR2 ANQGSEA come from the germline V gene. This CDR3 is CSVERTAYNEQFF. As DNA, the CDR3 is TGCAGCGTTGAAAGGACAGCCTACAATGAGCAGTTCTTC.